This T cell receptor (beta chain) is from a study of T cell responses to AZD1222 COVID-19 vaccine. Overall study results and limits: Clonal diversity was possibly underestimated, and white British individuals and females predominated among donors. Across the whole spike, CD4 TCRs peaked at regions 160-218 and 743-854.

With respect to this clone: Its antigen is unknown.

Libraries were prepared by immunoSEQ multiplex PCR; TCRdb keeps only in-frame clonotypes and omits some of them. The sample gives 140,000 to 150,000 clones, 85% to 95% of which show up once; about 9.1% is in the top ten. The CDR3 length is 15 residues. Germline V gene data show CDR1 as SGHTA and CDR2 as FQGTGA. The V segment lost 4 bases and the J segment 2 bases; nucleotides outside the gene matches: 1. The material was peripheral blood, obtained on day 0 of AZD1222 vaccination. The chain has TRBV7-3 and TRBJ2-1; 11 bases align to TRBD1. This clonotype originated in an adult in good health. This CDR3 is CASSSDRGPYNEQFF. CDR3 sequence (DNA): TGTGCCAGCAGCTCGGACAGGGGGCCCTACAATGAGCAGTTCTTC.